The 16 T cell receptor beta chains below come from one sample, sequenced in a study of OX40 agonist ivuxolimab in advanced cancers. Assay: immunoSEQ multiplex PCR; the TCRdb copy retains only in-frame clones and omits some. The sample contains fewer than 80,000 clones, about four fifths of which appear only once. The material was CD4+ or CD8+ T cells sorted from blood, obtained in a trial of the OX40 agonist ivuxolimab. These TCRs come from an adult with an advanced solid tumor such as melanoma, head and neck, liver or kidney cancer.

Concerning this clone itself: A much bigger clone sits one base away, suggesting this may be a read error. The chain links TRBV6-6 to TRBJ1-1, with D tentatively TRBD1 (5 bases). The V end lost 2 bases, the J end lost 1 base, and 5 bases lay between the germline ends. The CDR3 extends over 13 amino acids. The V gene's germline CDR1 is MNHNY and CDR2 SVGAGI (reference sequence). CDR3 sequence (DNA): TGTGCCAGCAGTTACGACAGGAACACTGAAGCTTTCTTT. Its protein product is CASSYDRNTEAFF.

The chain carries TRBV18 and TRBJ1-3; D unclear. The germline V gene has CDR1 KGHSH and CDR2 LQKENI. The CDR3 totals 12 residues. V gave up 2 bases and J gave up 7 bases, with 6 bases separating them. For the CDR3, the DNA is TGTGCCAGCTCACCAACTGTTAACACCATATATTTT. Protein sequence: CASSPTVNTIYF.

This clone came up once. The chain links TRBV6-1 to TRBJ1-4, with a tentative D call TRBD1 (6 bases). Germline CDR1 MNHNS, CDR2 SASEGT. The CDR3 extends over 14 amino acids. Trimming pared 6 bases from V and 11 bases from J, leaving 19 bases between. The CDR3 nucleotides read TGTGCCAGCAGCGGGCTGGGGGGGCGGTGGAAACTGTTTTTT. As protein: CASSGLGGRWKLFF.

The CDR3 DNA is TGTGCCAGCAGTGAAGAATCGTGGGTGCAGTACTTC. The encoded protein is CASSEESWVQYF. The rearrangement uses TRBV6-1 and TRBJ2-7; the D is unclear. The CDR3 covers 12 residues. Trimming pared 1 base from V and 9 bases from J, leaving 10 bases between. Per the germline V gene, CDR1 is MNHNS and CDR2 is SASEGT.

V gene TRBV7-3 combines with J gene TRBJ2-3; no reliable D call. V lost 2 bases, J lost 5 bases, and 14 bases lay in between. The CDR3 runs to 15 residues. Germline V gene sequence: CDR1 SGHTA, CDR2 FQGTGA. DNA of the CDR3: TGTGCCAGCAGCTTACCCGGCCCTTTAGGAGATACGCAGTATTTT. Protein: CASSLPGPLGDTQYF. The entire variable domain, with the rest obtained from reference TRBV7-3 and TRBJ2-3, is as follows: GAGVSQTPSNKVTEKGKYVELRCDPISGHTALYWYRQSLGQGPEFLIYFQGTGAADDSGLPNDRFFAVRPEGSVSTLKIQRTERGDSAVYLCASSLPGPLGDTQYFGPGTRLTVL.

The genes are TRBV27 and TRBJ2-5; 8 bases fit TRBD1. The CDR3 is 16 residues long. Trimming cost V 0 bases and J 2 bases; bases outside gene matches: 5. Germline V gene data show CDR1 as MNHEY and CDR2 as SMNVEV (reference sequence). The CDR3 protein is CASSLSPGQGQETQYF. The CDR3 DNA reads as TGTGCCAGCAGTTTATCTCCCGGACAGGGACAAGAGACCCAGTACTTC.

The chain has TRBV19 and TRBJ1-5; D might be TRBD1 (5 bases). The CDR3 totals 17 residues. Germline assignment: CDR1 LNHDA and CDR2 SQIVND (reference sequence). V lost 5 bases, J lost 0 bases, and 17 bases lay in between. In DNA, the CDR3 is TGTGCCAGTAGTTTGGCGGGGCTCTCGGGTAGCAATCAGCCCCAGCATTTT. Encoded protein: CASSLAGLSGSNQPQHF.

The chain recombines TRBV7-6 with TRBJ1-1; a possible D gene is TRBD1 (6 bases). V was pared by 2 bases and J by 1 base, with 11 bases between. The CDR3 spans 15 residues. Per the germline V gene, CDR1 is SGHVS and CDR2 is FNYEAQ. Written as DNA, the CDR3 is TGTGCCAGCAGCTTACAGACAGGAGAGAACACTGAAGCTTTCTTT. It specifies CASSLQTGENTEAFF.

This clone was picked up one time. CDR3 DNA: TGTGCCAGCAGGTCGGGGGATGATGGAAAACTGTTTTTT. This encodes CASRSGDDGKLFF. The rearrangement joins TRBV28 to TRBJ1-4, with D possibly matching TRBD1 (5 bases). The CDR3 covers 13 residues. Per the germline V gene, CDR1 is MDHEN and CDR2 is SYDVKM. V lost 6 bases to trimming and J lost 10 bases, with 15 bases between them.

V and J are TRBV9 and TRBJ2-7; 7 bases fit TRBD2. This CDR3 comprises 15 residues. Germline V gene sequence: CDR1 SGDLS, CDR2 YYNGEE. Unmatched junction bases numbered 5, after V lost 0 bases and J lost 2 bases. The CDR3 sequence is CASSVGLAAPYEQYF. The DNA for the CDR3 is TGTGCCAGCAGCGTAGGGCTAGCGGCCCCCTACGAGCAGTACTTC.

This chain connects TRBV2 to TRBJ1-1, with 12 bases matching TRBD1. This CDR3 has 13 amino acids. In germline, CDR1 is SNHLY, CDR2 FYNNEI. The V gene end was trimmed by 8 bases and the J gene end by 6 bases; junction bases not matched to a gene: 4. The CDR3: CASRGQGASEAFF. The CDR3 DNA reads as TGTGCCAGCCGGGGACAGGGGGCCTCTGAAGCTTTCTTT.

The rearrangement uses TRBV6-5 and TRBJ1-2; D is perhaps TRBD1 (6 bases). This CDR3 comprises 14 residues. V was pared by 3 bases and J by 5 bases, with 13 bases between. CDR1 and CDR2 (germline): MNHEY, SVGAGI. The CDR3 loop reads CASSYSQGGYGYTF. As DNA, the CDR3 is TGTGCCAGCAGTTATTCCCAAGGGGGTTATGGCTACACCTTC.

The chain has TRBV7-9 and TRBJ1-2; D might be TRBD1 (5 bases). This CDR3 has 17 amino acids. V lost 3 bases, J lost 6 bases, and 23 bases lay in between. The germline gives CDR1 SEHNR, CDR2 FQNEAQ (reference sequence). Here the CDR3 DNA reads TGTGCCAGCAGCTTCGGGGGAAGTACGAGACCGGTGGATGGCTACACCTTC. Its translation: CASSFGGSTRPVDGYTF.

The table lists this clone with a few counts. As DNA, the CDR3 is TGTGCCAGCAGCCAAGCATGGACGAACACTGAAGCTTTCTTT. Protein product: CASSQAWTNTEAFF. The chain combines TRBV14 with TRBJ1-1; D not resolved. Germline loops: CDR1 SGHDN, CDR2 FVKESK. This CDR3 spans 14 amino acids. With 1 base removed from V and 1 base from J, the gap between germline ends came to 7 bases.

V gene TRBV15 combines with J gene TRBJ2-1; no definite D call. The CDR3 is 11 residues long. CDR1 and CDR2 from the germline V gene are LNHNV and YYDKDF (reference sequence). The V end lost 2 bases, the J end lost 8 bases, and 4 bases lay between the germline ends. CDR3 in DNA: TGTGCCACCAGCAGATGGGATGAGCAGTTCTTC. Its protein product is CATSRWDEQFF.

This clone was picked up a small number of times. The rearrangement uses TRBV30 and TRBJ1-1, with D uncertain. The germline V and J ends were trimmed by 0 bases and 1 base, with 9 bases remaining between them. The germline CDR1 and CDR2 sequences are GTSNPN and SVGIG (reference sequence). CDR3 length: 14 residues. CDR3: CAWSVSLSNTEAFF. In nucleotides, the CDR3 is TGTGCCTGGAGTGTAAGTCTGTCGAACACTGAAGCTTTCTTT.